This T cell receptor beta chain was profiled in a study of cytomegalovirus exposure and HLA in healthy donors. Study-wide results and caveats: A later analysis showed HLA-associated TCR beta chains outstripping equally common others in clonal expansion. In a later analysis, common viral pathogens appeared linked to several of the most significant clusters. With later analysis, a missense DCLRE1C variant became linked to TCR beta V- and J-gene trimming.

The CDR3 has 13 amino acids. V shed 5 bases, J shed 2 bases, and the junction held 2 bases outside the gene matches. CDR1 is MNHEY, CDR2 SMNVEV, per germline (reference sequence). Primers: 60 Vbeta forward and 13 Jbeta reverse. TCRdb's copy holds only in-frame clones and misses some; the assay was immunoSEQ multiplex PCR. The data hold over 100,000 clones, with 65% to 90% observed a single time. Details on this clone: Its antigen remains unknown.

Material: PBMCs. The receptor comes from a woman under 40 in good health and CMV-seronegative. The chain combines TRBV27 with TRBJ2-5; 7 nucleotides match TRBD1. The CDR3: CASSDRVQETQYF. The CDR3 DNA reads as TGTGCCAGCAGTGACAGGGTTCAAGAGACCCAGTACTTC.